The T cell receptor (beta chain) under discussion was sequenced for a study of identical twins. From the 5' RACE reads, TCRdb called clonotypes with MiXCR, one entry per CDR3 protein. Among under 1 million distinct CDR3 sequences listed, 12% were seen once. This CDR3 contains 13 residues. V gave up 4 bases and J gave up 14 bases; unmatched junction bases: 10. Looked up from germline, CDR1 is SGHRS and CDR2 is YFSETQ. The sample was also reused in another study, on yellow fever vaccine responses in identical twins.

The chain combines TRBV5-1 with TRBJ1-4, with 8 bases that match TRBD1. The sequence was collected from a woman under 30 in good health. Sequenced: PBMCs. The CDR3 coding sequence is TGCGCCAGCAGCAAGACAGGGGAAGAGGCTCTGTTTTTT. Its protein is CASSKTGEEALFF.